This TCR beta chain was found in a study of cytomegalovirus exposure and HLA in healthy donors. The PCR was carried out with 60 Vbeta primers and 13 Jbeta primers. Some clones are missing from TCRdb's copy, which holds only in-frame ones; the method was immunoSEQ multiplex PCR. The sample consists of 150,000 to 200,000 clones, approximately 82% of them appearing once. Germline trimming cut 4 bases from V and 8 bases from J; bases unmatched to any gene: 11. Germline CDR1 and CDR2: SGHAT and FQNNGV. This CDR3 region has 17 residues. Sequenced: PBMCs. The clonotype comes from a young woman in good health and CMV-seronegative. This sequence joins TRBV11-2 and TRBJ2-1, with 13 bases that match TRBD2. CDR3 DNA sequence: TGTGCCAGCAGCTCGAGGGGGACTAGCGGGGTTATGTATGAGCAGTTCTTC. As protein: CASSSRGTSGVMYEQFF.